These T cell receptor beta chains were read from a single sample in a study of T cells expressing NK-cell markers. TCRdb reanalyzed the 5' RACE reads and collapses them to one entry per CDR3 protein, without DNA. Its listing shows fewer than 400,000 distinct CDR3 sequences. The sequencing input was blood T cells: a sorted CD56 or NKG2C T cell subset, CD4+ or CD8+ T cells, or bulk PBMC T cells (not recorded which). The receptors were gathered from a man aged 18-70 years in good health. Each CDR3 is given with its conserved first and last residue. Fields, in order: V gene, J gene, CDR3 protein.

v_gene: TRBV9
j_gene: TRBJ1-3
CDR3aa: CASHRGEPGAGNTIYF

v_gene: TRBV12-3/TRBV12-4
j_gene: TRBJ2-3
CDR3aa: CASRASGFRADTQYF

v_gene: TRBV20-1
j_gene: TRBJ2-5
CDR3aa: CSARHPTTGRGETQYF

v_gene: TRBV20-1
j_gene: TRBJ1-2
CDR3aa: CSARLSGTAYGYTF

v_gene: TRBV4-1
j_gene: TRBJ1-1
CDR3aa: CASSPGWRNTEAFF

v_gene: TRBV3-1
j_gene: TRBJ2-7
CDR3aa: CASSRGSGGLAYEQYF

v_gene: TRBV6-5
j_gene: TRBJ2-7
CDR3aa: CASSYGGQGGYGQYF

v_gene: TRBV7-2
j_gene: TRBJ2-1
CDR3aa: CASSLTLREQFF

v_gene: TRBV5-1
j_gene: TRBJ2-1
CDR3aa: CASSPGPGLGNEQFF

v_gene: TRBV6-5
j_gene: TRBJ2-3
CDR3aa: CASSSHRGRPDTQYF

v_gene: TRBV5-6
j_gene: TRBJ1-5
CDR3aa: CASSVDRGLQPQHF

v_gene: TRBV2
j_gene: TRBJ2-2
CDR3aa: CASTTDTSNTGELFF

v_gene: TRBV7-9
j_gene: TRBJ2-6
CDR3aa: CASSFLGPMGANVLTF

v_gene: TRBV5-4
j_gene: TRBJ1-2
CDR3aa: CASSLDRGYGYTF

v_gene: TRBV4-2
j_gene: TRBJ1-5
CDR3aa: CASSQDTGRGQPQHF

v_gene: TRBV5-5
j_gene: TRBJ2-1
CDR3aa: CASSLAGEATGNEQFF

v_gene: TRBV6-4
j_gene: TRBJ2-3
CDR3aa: CASSDRPSTDTQYF

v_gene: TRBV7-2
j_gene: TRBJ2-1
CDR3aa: CASSLFPSNEQFF

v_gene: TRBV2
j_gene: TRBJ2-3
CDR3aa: CASTGDRGPTQYF

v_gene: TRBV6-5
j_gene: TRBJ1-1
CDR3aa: CASRFSGGVLEAFF

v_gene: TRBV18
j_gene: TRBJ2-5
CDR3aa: CASRGRSGGETQYF

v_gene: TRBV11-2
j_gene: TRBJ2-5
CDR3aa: CASSPPGVRETQYF

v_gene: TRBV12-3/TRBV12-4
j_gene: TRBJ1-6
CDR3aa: CASRAGTGLYNSPLHF

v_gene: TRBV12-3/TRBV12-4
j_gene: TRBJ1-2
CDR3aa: CASSLEGYIGFDYGYTF